What follows is one T cell receptor beta chain and its context. Sequenced by immunoSEQ multiplex PCR; TCRdb stores in-frame clones only, minus some. In the table there are over 90,000 clones, around 80% of which are singletons. This sample stems from a study of T cell clones after liver transplantation. This sample comprised CD4+ T cells from blood, obtained approximately 4 years after liver transplant. The TCR sequence derives from a human patient who received a liver transplant. The graft donor may be the source of some T cells.

The CDR3 region is CASSLGAHRVGSEAFF. DNA of the CDR3: TGTGCCAGCAGCTTAGGCGCCCACAGGGTTGGGAGTGAAGCTTTCTTT. The chain employs TRBV28 and TRBJ1-1; D possibly corresponds to TRBD1 (6 bases). The CDR3 is 16 amino acids. Germline assignment: CDR1 MDHEN and CDR2 SYDVKM. The germline V and J ends were trimmed by 6 bases and 7 bases, with 24 bases remaining between them.